This record covers a single T cell receptor (beta chain). What it binds is unknown. CDR3 length: 16 amino acids. The J segment lost 1 base and the V segment lost 4 bases, leaving 6 bases of the junction unmatched. Germline CDR1 reads SGHTS; CDR2 reads YDEGEE. This sample stems from a study of beta chain features in type 1 diabetes. Study results and caveats: VDJ junctions from patients with type 1 diabetes contained fewer insertions and more deletions. Compared with healthy donors, patients appeared to share more similar naive, central memory and regulatory TCRB repertoires. Shorter TCRB CDR3s, moderately but significantly so, were found in Type 1 diabetes patients in all four CD4+ subsets.

Only one heparinised blood draw was taken per donor, and its volume averaged about 120 mL. Expressed TCRB transcripts were sequenced after all isolated RNA was converted to cDNA. The protocol was immunoSEQ multiplex PCR, while the TCRdb copy is restricted to in-frame clones and leaves out a portion. Counted here are about 930,000 clones, about a sixth occurring once; the ten biggest clones make up roughly 0.025%. This TCR came from a woman younger than 30 in good health. The specimen was naive CD4+ T cells from blood. The chain joins TRBV5-8 to TRBJ2-3; 10 nucleotides match TRBD2. The CDR3 sequence is CASSPVAGGRTDTQYF. The CDR3 nucleotides read TGTGCCAGCAGCCCAGTAGCGGGAGGCCGCACAGATACGCAGTATTTT.